The rows below give T cell receptor beta chains drawn from one sample of a study of OX40 agonist ivuxolimab in advanced cancers. Using immunoSEQ multiplex PCR, the repertoire was profiled, and TCRdb retains in-frame clones only, with some absent. This sample has 50,000 to 70,000 clones, with 93% found just once. This sample comprised CD4+ or CD8+ T cells sorted from blood, obtained in a trial of the OX40 agonist ivuxolimab. Receptors originate from an adult with an advanced solid tumor such as melanoma, head and neck, liver or kidney cancer. CDR3s include the opening cysteine and the closing phenylalanine or tryptophan. Fields, in order: V gene, J gene, clone size, D gene, CDR3 protein, CDR3 DNA. A D gene is named only where the DNA matches it firmly. Clone size is shown for a subset of rows, as once, few, many or a class of expanded clone.

V gene: TRBV27; J gene: TRBJ2-3; clone size: -; D gene: -; CDR3 protein: CASRYRRAIDTQYF; CDR3 DNA: TGTGCCAGCAGATATAGGAGGGCCATCGATACGCAGTATTTT
V gene: TRBV13; J gene: TRBJ2-1; clone size: -; D gene: TRBD2; CDR3 protein: CASSSRTSGRVGNEQFF; CDR3 DNA: TGTGCCAGCAGCTCCCGGACTAGCGGGAGGGTAGGCAATGAGCAGTTCTTC
V gene: TRBV6-5; J gene: TRBJ2-7; clone size: once; D gene: -; CDR3 protein: CASRVQGAYEQYF; CDR3 DNA: TGTGCCAGCCGCGTGCAGGGTGCCTACGAGCAGTACTTC
V gene: TRBV9; J gene: TRBJ2-7; clone size: -; D gene: -; CDR3 protein: CASSLTTGYEQYF; CDR3 DNA: TGTGCCAGCAGCCTAACTACAGGCTACGAGCAGTACTTC
V gene: TRBV19; J gene: TRBJ1-5; clone size: -; D gene: -; CDR3 protein: CASSTTGYSNQPQHF; CDR3 DNA: TGTGCCAGTAGTACTACAGGTTATAGCAATCAGCCCCAGCATTTT
V gene: TRBV6-5; J gene: TRBJ2-3; clone size: -; D gene: TRBD1; CDR3 protein: CASSYYGTGITDTQYF; CDR3 DNA: TGTGCCAGCAGTTACTACGGGACAGGGATCACAGATACGCAGTATTTT
V gene: TRBV4-1; J gene: TRBJ1-1; clone size: -; D gene: -; CDR3 protein: CASSQEAVGGTEAFF; CDR3 DNA: TGCGCCAGCAGCCAAGAAGCCGTGGGTGGCACTGAAGCTTTCTTT
V gene: TRBV2; J gene: TRBJ2-4; clone size: -; D gene: TRBD2; CDR3 protein: CASSEAGSIAGAWAKNIQYF; CDR3 DNA: TGTGCCAGCAGTGAAGCGGGATCTATAGCGGGAGCTTGGGCCAAAAACATTCAGTACTTC
V gene: TRBV5-1; J gene: TRBJ1-1; clone size: -; D gene: TRBD1; CDR3 protein: CASRQLTGEFPEAFF; CDR3 DNA: TGCGCCAGCAGACAACTGACAGGGGAGTTCCCTGAAGCTTTCTTT
V gene: TRBV27; J gene: TRBJ2-7; clone size: -; D gene: TRBD2; CDR3 protein: CASSLGGGLAYEQYF; CDR3 DNA: TGTGCCAGCAGTTTGGGGGGGGGTCTTGCCTACGAGCAGTACTTC
V gene: TRBV7-3; J gene: TRBJ2-7; clone size: -; D gene: -; CDR3 protein: CASSWGELYEQYF; CDR3 DNA: TGTGCCAGCAGCTGGGGGGAGCTTTACGAGCAGTACTTC
V gene: TRBV13; J gene: TRBJ2-7; clone size: once; D gene: TRBD1; CDR3 protein: CASSLMGQLFSYEQYF; CDR3 DNA: TGTGCCAGCAGCCTTATGGGACAGCTGTTCTCCTACGAGCAGTACTTC
V gene: TRBV4-1; J gene: TRBJ2-7; clone size: -; D gene: TRBD2; CDR3 protein: CASSQASGGYYEQYF; CDR3 DNA: TGCGCCAGCAGCCAAGCCAGCGGGGGTTACTACGAGCAGTACTTC
V gene: TRBV9; J gene: TRBJ2-7; clone size: -; D gene: -; CDR3 protein: CASSVGGSSYEQYF; CDR3 DNA: TGTGCCAGCAGCGTAGGGGGGAGCTCCTACGAGCAGTACTTC
V gene: TRBV6-5; J gene: TRBJ2-5; clone size: -; D gene: -; CDR3 protein: CASSPPSRRGETQYF; CDR3 DNA: TGTGCCAGCAGTCCCCCTAGCAGGAGAGGGGAGACCCAGTACTTC
V gene: TRBV30; J gene: TRBJ2-7; clone size: -; D gene: -; CDR3 protein: CAWSVRSYEQYF; CDR3 DNA: TGTGCCTGGAGTGTACGCAGCTACGAGCAGTACTTC
V gene: TRBV27; J gene: TRBJ1-1; clone size: -; D gene: -; CDR3 protein: CASSLLGGEAFF; CDR3 DNA: TGTGCCAGCAGTTTACTCGGGGGCGAAGCTTTCTTT
V gene: TRBV7-9; J gene: TRBJ2-1; clone size: -; D gene: TRBD2; CDR3 protein: CASSSGLAGHYFHNEQFF; CDR3 DNA: TGTGCCAGCAGCTCGGGACTAGCGGGCCACTACTTCCACAATGAGCAGTTCTTC